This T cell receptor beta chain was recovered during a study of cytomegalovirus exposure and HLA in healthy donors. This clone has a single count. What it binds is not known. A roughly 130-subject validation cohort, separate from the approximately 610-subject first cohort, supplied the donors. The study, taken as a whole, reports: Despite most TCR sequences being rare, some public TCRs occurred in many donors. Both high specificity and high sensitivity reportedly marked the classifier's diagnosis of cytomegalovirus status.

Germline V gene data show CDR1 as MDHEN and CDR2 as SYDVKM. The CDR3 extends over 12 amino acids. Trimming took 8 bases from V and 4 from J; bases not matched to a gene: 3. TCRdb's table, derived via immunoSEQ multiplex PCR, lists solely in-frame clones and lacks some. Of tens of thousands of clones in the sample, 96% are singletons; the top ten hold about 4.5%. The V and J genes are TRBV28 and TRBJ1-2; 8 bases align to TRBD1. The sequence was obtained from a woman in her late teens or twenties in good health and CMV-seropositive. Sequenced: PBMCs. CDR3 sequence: CASEDRAYGYTF. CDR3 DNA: TGTGCCAGCGAGGACAGGGCCTATGGCTACACCTTC.